This passage covers 20 T cell receptor beta chains from one sample sequenced in a study of breast tumors, draining lymph nodes, adjacent tissues. Using its own MiXCR run on the multiplex PCR reads, TCRdb lists one record per CDR3 protein. The sample consists of 25,000 or so distinct CDR3 sequences, 68% of them appearing once. The sample taken for sequencing was tumor-adjacent breast tissue. These receptors all stem from a female donor with breast cancer. Some clones in this sample may be carry-over from other donors' samples.

This clonotype was counted once. The chain couples TRBV25-1 to TRBJ2-2; 12 bases are a match to TRBD2. The germline V gene has CDR1 MGHDK and CDR2 SYGVNS. The CDR3 runs to 19 residues. The V and J ends lost 1 base and 0 bases, in that order; junction bases with no gene match: 6. CDR3: CASSEFGTSGRSNTGELFF. In nucleotides, the CDR3 is TGTGCCAGCAGTGAATTTGGAACTAGCGGGAGGTCGAACACCGGGGAGCTGTTTTTT.

V gene TRBV7-2 combines with J gene TRBJ1-6; 11 nucleotides line up with TRBD1. Germline values: CDR1 SGHTA, CDR2 FQGNSA. The trim removed 6 bases at V and 7 bases at J, leaving 5 bases unmatched. There are 15 residues in the CDR3. CDR3 sequence (DNA): TGTGCCAGCAGTTTATGGGACAGGGGGAATTCACCCCTCCACTTT. Translated: CASSLWDRGNSPLHF.

The rearrangement links TRBV4-2 to TRBJ2-7; 9 nucleotides line up with TRBD1. The CDR3 contains 14 residues. With 4 bases clipped from V and 6 bases from J, the junction kept 7 bases outside the gene matches. Germline CDR1 and CDR2: LGHNA and YNFKEQ. Written as DNA, the CDR3 is TGTGCCAGCAGCCCGGGACAGGGAGGAGGCGAGCAGTACTTC. Translating it yields CASSPGQGGGEQYF.

V gene TRBV6-1 combines with J gene TRBJ2-1, with 7 bases identical to TRBD2. This CDR3 contains 16 residues. J was trimmed by 0 bases and V by 6 bases; bases with no gene match: 8. The V gene's germline CDR1 is MNHNS and CDR2 SASEGT. The CDR3 coding sequence is TGTGCCAGCAGAGGCGGGACTACGAGCTCCTACAATGAGCAGTTCTTC. As protein: CASRGGTTSSYNEQFF.

This chain connects TRBV20-1 to TRBJ2-7; TRBD1 might be the D (6 bases). V was cut by 6 bases and J by 5 bases, with 14 bases left in between. There are 12 residues in the CDR3. CDR1 and CDR2 from the germline V gene are DFQATT and SNEGSKA (reference sequence). For the CDR3, the DNA is TGCAGTGCGTCCACAGGGTTCGACGAGCAGTACTTC. It codes for CSASTGFDEQYF.

The CDR3 sequence: CASSRGGRTDTQYF. The CDR3, as DNA: TGTGCCAGTAGTAGGGGCGGGAGGACAGATACGCAGTATTTT. The rearrangement joins TRBV19 to TRBJ2-3, with 8 bases lining up with TRBD2. J gave up 3 bases and V 4 bases, and 3 bases lay outside the gene matches. The germline gives CDR1 LNHDA, CDR2 SQIVND (reference sequence). CDR3 length: 14 residues.

This chain connects TRBV9 to TRBJ2-7, with TRBD2 matching over 8 bases. There are 16 residues in the CDR3. The J segment lost 2 bases and the V segment lost 0 bases, leaving 7 bases of the junction unmatched. The germline V gene has CDR1 SGDLS and CDR2 YYNGEE. The CDR3 DNA reads TGTGCCAGCAGCGTAGAATTAGCGGGGTCTCCCTACGAGCAGTACTTC. Residues: CASSVELAGSPYEQYF.

This clonotype came up a few times. The V and J genes are TRBV20-1 and TRBJ1-2; D call uncertain. The CDR3 is 10 residues long. Germline V CDR1 and CDR2: DFQATT, SNEGSKA (reference sequence). CDR3 DNA sequence: TGCTCTCTGGCGAACTATGGCTACACCTTC. It specifies CSLANYGYTF.

The gene calls are TRBV4-1 and TRBJ2-7, with TRBD1 matching 10 bases. J lost 6 bases, V lost 1 base, and 6 bases had no gene match. The CDR3 loop spans 15 amino acids. CDR1 is MGHRA and CDR2 is YSYEKL in the germline V gene. Here the CDR3 DNA reads TGCGCCAGCAGCCAAGGACAGGGGGCAGAGGGCGAGCAGTACTTC. Its translation is CASSQGQGAEGEQYF.

This clonotype was counted a single time. The rearrangement uses TRBV20-1 and TRBJ2-7, with D perhaps matching TRBD2 (6 bases). The CDR3 contains 14 residues. V was cut by 5 bases and J by 5 bases, with 19 bases left in between. The V gene's germline CDR1 is DFQATT and CDR2 SNEGSKA (reference sequence). The CDR3 is CSAAPGAGLNEQYF. CDR3 DNA sequence: TGCAGTGCTGCCCCCGGGGCGGGATTGAACGAGCAGTACTTC.

A note on this clonotype: Sequence at one end of the junction differs from germline and may be a read error. V gene TRBV5-1 combines with J gene TRBJ2-1; D gene ambiguous. Germline-derived CDR1 and CDR2 are SGHRS and YFSETQ. This CDR3 is 13 amino acids long. The CDR3 loop is CASSLGNRNEQFF. CDR3 in DNA: TGTGCCAGCAGCTTGGGGAATCGGAATGAGCAGTTCTTC.

The gene calls are TRBV24-1 and TRBJ2-1, with 7 bases lining up with TRBD1. Per the germline V gene, CDR1 is KGHDR and CDR2 is SFDVKD. V trimming: 4 bases; J trimming: 15 bases; junction bases outside the gene matches: 11. CDR3 length equals 13 residues. In nucleotides, the CDR3 is TGTGCCACCAGTGAGGAGAGTAGACAGGGAAGGTTCTTC. Translating it yields CATSEESRQGRFF.

This clonotype was found a few times. The rearrangement links TRBV14 to TRBJ1-2; 7 positions agree with TRBD1. Germline V gene sequence: CDR1 SGHDN, CDR2 FVKESK. This CDR3 comprises 16 residues. The junction had 5 bases not matched to a gene; V was cut back by 1 base and J by 0 bases. The CDR3 DNA follows: TGTGCCAGCAGCCAAGCTCTCGGGACAGCTAACTATGGCTACACCTTC. Amino acids: CASSQALGTANYGYTF.

J is TRBJ2-5 and V is TRBV5-6; D ambiguous. The CDR3 runs to 13 residues. Trimming stripped 1 base from V and 4 bases from J, with 8 bases between. CDR1 SGHDT and CDR2 YYEEEE come from the germline V gene. CDR3 sequence reads: CASSLLGGETQYF. As DNA, the CDR3 is TGTGCCAGCAGCTTGTTAGGCGGAGAGACCCAGTACTTC.

V usage is TRBV14 and J usage is TRBJ1-2; 9 nucleotides line up with TRBD1. CDR3 length: 15 amino acids. Germline V gene sequence: CDR1 SGHDN, CDR2 FVKESK. J gave up 9 bases and V 2 bases, and 10 bases lay outside the gene matches. In DNA form, the CDR3 reads TGTGCCAGCAGCCAAATTATACAGGGGGCTGGGAGCTACACCTTC. Protein sequence: CASSQIIQGAGSYTF.

The chain carries TRBV7-9 and TRBJ2-3; D gene unclear. This CDR3 comprises 13 residues. CDR1 SEHNR and CDR2 FQNEAQ come from the germline V gene (reference sequence). V was trimmed by 4 bases and J by 6 bases, leaving 11 bases between them. The CDR3 reads CASSSRIGDTQYF. Written as DNA, the CDR3 is TGTGCCAGCAGCTCTCGTATAGGTGATACGCAGTATTTT.

This clonotype has ten or more counts. This chain joins TRBV30 and TRBJ2-3, with 10 nucleotides matching TRBD2. The trim removed 3 bases at V and 6 bases at J, leaving 6 bases unmatched. The CDR3 runs 14 residues. Germline loops: CDR1 GTSNPN, CDR2 SVGIG (reference sequence). The CDR3 bases are TGTGCCTGGAGAGCTAGCGGGAGTGTCGATACGCAGTATTTT. Protein product: CAWRASGSVDTQYF.

In its sample, this clonotype was seen once. This chain links TRBV10-3 with TRBJ2-7, with 11 bases identical to TRBD1. Germline CDR1 ENHRY, CDR2 SYGVKD. The junction had 7 bases not matched to a gene; V was cut back by 6 bases and J by 3 bases. The CDR3 sequence is 15 residues long. The CDR3 DNA sequence: TGTGCCATCAGCTCCGGGACAGGGGGGGGCTACGAGCAGTACTTC. It codes for CAISSGTGGGYEQYF.

J is TRBJ2-5 and V is TRBV5-1; D unclear. Trimming cost V 4 bases and J 3 bases, with 16 bases left between them. The CDR3 runs 15 residues. Per the germline V gene, CDR1 is SGHRS and CDR2 is YFSETQ. The CDR3 DNA reads TGCGCCAGCAGCATCGACGGAAAGGACGAAGAGACCCAGTACTTC. Its translation: CASSIDGKDEETQYF.

This chain uses TRBV20-1 with TRBJ2-1, with D perhaps matching TRBD2 (6 bases). The CDR3 totals 14 residues. V was pared by 6 bases and J by 10 bases, with 22 bases between. Germline V lookup: CDR1 DFQATT, CDR2 SNEGSKA (reference sequence). The CDR3 sequence: CSARGFGDAGEQFF. The CDR3 DNA reads as TGCAGTGCGCGCGGATTCGGGGACGCGGGGGAGCAGTTCTTC.